The 11 T cell receptor beta chains given below trace back to one sample, sequenced in a study of blood T cell repertoires in COVID-19. TCRdb's table, derived via immunoSEQ multiplex PCR, lists solely in-frame clones and lacks some. This table has approximately 120,000 clones, approximately 90% appearing once. Sequencing was carried out using peripheral blood. These receptors were collected from a human donor in a cohort sampled during active COVID-19.

V and J are TRBV7-9 and TRBJ2-5, with 14 bases matching TRBD2. The junction had 9 bases not matched to a gene; V was cut back by 4 bases and J by 5 bases. The germline CDR1 and CDR2 sequences are SEHNR and FQNEAQ (reference sequence). The CDR3 contains 17 residues. CDR3: CASSSGLAGGGMETQYF. As DNA, the CDR3 is TGTGCCAGCAGCTCCGGACTAGCGGGAGGTGGCATGGAGACCCAGTACTTC.

This clone appeared once. The chain combines TRBV7-8 with TRBJ2-7; 10 nucleotides agree with TRBD2. CDR3 length equals 14 residues. Germline loops: CDR1 SGHVS, CDR2 FQNEAQ. With 4 bases clipped from V and 6 bases from J, the junction kept 6 bases outside the gene matches. CDR3 sequence (DNA): TGTGCCAGCAGCTCTAGCGGGAGAGGAAGCGAGCAGTACTTC. It codes for CASSSSGRGSEQYF.

This chain joins TRBV5-4 and TRBJ2-3; 11 nucleotides line up with TRBD2. Germline assignment: CDR1 SGHNT and CDR2 YYREEE (reference sequence). V shed 0 bases and J 5 bases; nucleotides not matched to a gene: 5. CDR3 length: 16 amino acids. CDR3 amino acids: CASSLASGRPGDTQYF. In nucleotides, the CDR3 is TGTGCCAGCAGCTTGGCTAGCGGGAGGCCGGGAGATACGCAGTATTTT. The whole variable domain, remainder taken from reference TRBV5-4 and TRBJ2-3, is ETGVTQSPTHLIKTRGQQVTLRCSSQSGHNTVSWYQQALGQGPQFIFQYYREEENGRGNFPPRFSGLQFPNYSSELNVNALELDDSALYLCASSLASGRPGDTQYFGPGTRLTVL.

CDR3 amino acids: CASSQERGSNQPQHF. CDR3 bases: TGTGCCAGCAGCCAAGAGCGGGGAAGCAATCAGCCCCAGCATTTT. The rearrangement links TRBV4-2 to TRBJ1-5; D remains ambiguous. This CDR3 has 15 amino acids. Per germline, CDR1 LGHNA and CDR2 YNFKEQ. Trimming removed 0 bases at V and 1 base at J, with 7 bases between.

The chain carries TRBV5-4 and TRBJ1-1, with D possibly matching TRBD1 (5 bases). CDR1 and CDR2 from the germline V gene are SGHNT and YYREEE (reference sequence). The CDR3 covers 15 residues. The ends were cut back, 0 bases at V and 3 bases at J, with 12 bases in the middle. The CDR3 is CASSLVQGGDTEAFF. The CDR3 nucleotides read TGTGCCAGCAGCTTGGTGCAGGGAGGGGACACTGAAGCTTTCTTT. The full variable domain, rest sourced from reference TRBV5-4 and TRBJ1-1, is ETGVTQSPTHLIKTRGQQVTLRCSSQSGHNTVSWYQQALGQGPQFIFQYYREEENGRGNFPPRFSGLQFPNYSSELNVNALELDDSALYLCASSLVQGGDTEAFFGQGTRLTVV.

This chain connects TRBV5-4 to TRBJ2-7; 7 bases agree with TRBD2. From germline, CDR1 is SGHNT and CDR2 YYREEE (reference sequence). The CDR3 consists of 16 residues. V lost 4 bases and J lost 5; bases outside the gene matches: 15. DNA for the CDR3: TGTGCCAGCAGCGGGGGGGGTCGGGAGGCTTTCCACGAGCAGTACTTC. Residues: CASSGGGREAFHEQYF.

This rearrangement joins TRBV5-1 to TRBJ2-7, with a possible D match to TRBD1 (8 bases). Germline V CDR1 and CDR2: SGHRS, YFSETQ. This CDR3 comprises 18 residues. V was shortened by 2 bases and J by 3 bases, with 24 bases between the two germline ends. CDR3 DNA: TGCGCCAGCAGCTTCTCCCTTTACAGGGGGAGGGATGACTACGAGCAGTACTTC. Its translation: CASSFSLYRGRDDYEQYF.

The chain recombines TRBV4-2 with TRBJ2-5; 10 positions agree with TRBD1. The CDR3 has 18 amino acids. Unmatched junction bases numbered 11, after V lost 2 bases and J lost 2 bases. Per germline, CDR1 LGHNA and CDR2 YNFKEQ. The CDR3 DNA reads TGTGCCAGCAGCCAATTAAGGACAGGGGGACGAAAGCAAGAGACCCAGTACTTC. This translates into CASSQLRTGGRKQETQYF.

This clone appeared a single time. The V call is TRBV7-9, the J call TRBJ2-7, with 7 bases lining up with TRBD2. V lost 4 bases to trimming and J lost 5 bases; unmatched junction nucleotides: 8. Per germline, CDR1 SEHNR and CDR2 FQNEAQ (reference sequence). CDR3 length: 14 residues. The CDR3 here is CASSSGREVNEQYF. The CDR3 DNA sequence: TGTGCCAGCAGCTCGGGTCGGGAGGTCAACGAGCAGTACTTC.

The rearrangement links TRBV7-8 to TRBJ2-5; 10 nucleotides match TRBD2. From germline, CDR1 is SGHVS and CDR2 FQNEAQ. The CDR3 loop spans 15 amino acids. V was pared by 3 bases and J by 5 bases, with 6 bases of the junction left unmatched. CDR3 in DNA: TGTGCCAGCAGCTTTCGTCTAGCGGGGGTGGAGACCCAGTACTTC. This encodes CASSFRLAGVETQYF.

V is TRBV11-2 and J is TRBJ1-4, with a weak D call TRBD1 (5 bases). Germline V gene lookup returns CDR1 SGHAT and CDR2 FQNNGV. This CDR3 comprises 15 residues. The V end was cut by 2 bases, the J end by 5 bases, with 12 bases between. The chain's CDR3 is CASSLPGTGNEKLFF. The DNA for the CDR3 is TGTGCCAGCAGCTTACCGGGGACTGGCAATGAAAAACTGTTTTTT.